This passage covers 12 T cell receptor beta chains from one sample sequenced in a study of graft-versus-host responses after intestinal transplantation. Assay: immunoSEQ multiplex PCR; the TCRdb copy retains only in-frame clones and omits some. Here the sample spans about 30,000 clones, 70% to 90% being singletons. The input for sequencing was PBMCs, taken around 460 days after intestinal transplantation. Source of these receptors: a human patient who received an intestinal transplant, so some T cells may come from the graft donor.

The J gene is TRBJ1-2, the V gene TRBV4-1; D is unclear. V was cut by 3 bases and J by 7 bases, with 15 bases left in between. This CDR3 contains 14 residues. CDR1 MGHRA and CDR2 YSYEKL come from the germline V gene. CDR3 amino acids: CASSHESRTGGYTF. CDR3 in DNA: TGCGCCAGCAGCCACGAATCAAGGACGGGTGGCTACACCTTC.

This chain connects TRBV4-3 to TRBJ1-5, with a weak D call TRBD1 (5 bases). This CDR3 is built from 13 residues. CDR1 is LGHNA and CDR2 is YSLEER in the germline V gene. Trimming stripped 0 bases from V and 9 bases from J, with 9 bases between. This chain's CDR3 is CASSQDLGGPQHF. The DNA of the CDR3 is TGCGCCAGCAGCCAAGATTTGGGGGGGCCCCAGCATTTT.

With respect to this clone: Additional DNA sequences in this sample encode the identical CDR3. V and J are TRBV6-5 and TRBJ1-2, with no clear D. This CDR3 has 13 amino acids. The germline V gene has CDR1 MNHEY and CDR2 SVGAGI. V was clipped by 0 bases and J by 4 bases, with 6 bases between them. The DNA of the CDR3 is TGTGCCAGCAGTTACTCGGGGTCCTATGGCTACACCTTC. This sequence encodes CASSYSGSYGYTF.

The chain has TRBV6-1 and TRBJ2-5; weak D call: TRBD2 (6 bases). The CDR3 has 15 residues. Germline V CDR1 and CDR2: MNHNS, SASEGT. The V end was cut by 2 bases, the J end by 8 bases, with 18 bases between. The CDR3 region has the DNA TGTGCCAGCAGTGAATCGTTAGGTGGGGGGACCACCCAGTACTTC. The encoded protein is CASSESLGGGTTQYF.

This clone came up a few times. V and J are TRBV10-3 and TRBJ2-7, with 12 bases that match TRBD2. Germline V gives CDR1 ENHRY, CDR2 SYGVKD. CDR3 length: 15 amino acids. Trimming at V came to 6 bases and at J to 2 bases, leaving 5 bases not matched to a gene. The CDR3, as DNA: TGTGCCATCAGCACCGGACTAGCGGGAACCTACGAGCAGTACTTC. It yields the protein CAISTGLAGTYEQYF.

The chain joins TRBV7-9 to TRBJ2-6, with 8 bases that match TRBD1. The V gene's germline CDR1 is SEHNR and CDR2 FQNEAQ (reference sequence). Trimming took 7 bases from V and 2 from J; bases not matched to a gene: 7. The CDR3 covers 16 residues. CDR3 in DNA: TGTGCCAGCAACCGAGAACAGGGGGCTGGGGCCAACGTCCTGACTTTC. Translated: CASNREQGAGANVLTF.

The CDR3 region is CASSFSLTPGELFF. The CDR3 DNA reads as TGTGCCAGCAGTTTCTCGCTTACTCCCGGGGAGCTGTTTTTT. The V gene is TRBV6-5, the J gene TRBJ2-2, with D uncertain. Germline-derived CDR1 and CDR2 are MNHEY and SVGAGI. Trimming left V 4 bases short and J 6 bases short, with 12 bases between. The CDR3 is 14 amino acids.

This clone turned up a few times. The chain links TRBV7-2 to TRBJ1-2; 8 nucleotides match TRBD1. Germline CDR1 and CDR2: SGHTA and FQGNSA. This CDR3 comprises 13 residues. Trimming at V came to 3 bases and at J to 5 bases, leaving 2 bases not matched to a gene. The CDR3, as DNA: TGTGCCAGCAGCTTGAGACAGGGGTATGGCTACACCTTC. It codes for CASSLRQGYGYTF.

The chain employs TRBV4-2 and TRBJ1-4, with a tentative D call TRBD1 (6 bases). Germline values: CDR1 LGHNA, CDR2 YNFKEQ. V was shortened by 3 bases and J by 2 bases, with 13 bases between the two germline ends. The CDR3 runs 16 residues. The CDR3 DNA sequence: TGTGCCAGCAGCCAGGGACGGGGGGCGACTAATGAAAAACTGTTTTTT. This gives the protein CASSQGRGATNEKLFF.

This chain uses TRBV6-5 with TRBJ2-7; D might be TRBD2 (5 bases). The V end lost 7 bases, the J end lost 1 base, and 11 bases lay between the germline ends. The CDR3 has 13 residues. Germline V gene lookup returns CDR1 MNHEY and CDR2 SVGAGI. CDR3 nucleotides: TGTGCCAGCAACGAGCGGATTTCCTACGAGCAGTACTTC. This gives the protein CASNERISYEQYF.

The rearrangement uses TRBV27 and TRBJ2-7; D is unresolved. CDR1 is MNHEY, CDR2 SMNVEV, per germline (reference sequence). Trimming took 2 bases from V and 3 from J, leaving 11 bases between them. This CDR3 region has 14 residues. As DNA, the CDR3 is TGTGCCAGCAGTTTAAGCGTAGGTTACTACGAGCAGTACTTC. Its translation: CASSLSVGYYEQYF.

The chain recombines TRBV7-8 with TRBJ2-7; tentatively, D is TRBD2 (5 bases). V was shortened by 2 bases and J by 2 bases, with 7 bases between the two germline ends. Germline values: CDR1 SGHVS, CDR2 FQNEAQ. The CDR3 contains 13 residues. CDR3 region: CASSLRTPYEQYF. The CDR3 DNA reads TGTGCCAGCAGCTTAAGGACTCCCTACGAGCAGTACTTC. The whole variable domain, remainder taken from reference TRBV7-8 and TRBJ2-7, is GAGVSQSPRYKVAKRGQDVALRCDPISGHVSLFWYQQALGQGPEFLTYFQNEAQLDKSGLPSDRFFAERPEGSVSTLKIQRTQQEDSAVYLCASSLRTPYEQYFGPGTRLTVT.